Below, one T cell receptor beta chain is given with its context. This clonotype was seen ten or more times. What antigen it recognizes has not been identified. There are no base qualities to consult, and no much larger clone falls within one base. For unsorted PBMC libraries, 2 million PBMCs were used after storage in RNAlater at -80 degrees C until RNA extraction. Multiple sclerosis patients were enrolled in a US clinical protocol evaluating disease progression by magnetic resonance imaging. Peripheral blood was subjected to Ficoll-Hypaque density gradient centrifugation to isolate PBMCs, which were then cryopreserved in liquid nitrogen. The sample is drawn from a study of neurological immune-mediated disorders (dated by TCRdb to 2018 to 2020). As for the study more broadly: Among the roughly 34 multiple sclerosis patients, relapsing-remitting MS was present in around 30 and secondary progressive MS was present in 3. Peripheral blood TCR-beta repertoires from HTLV-I-associated myelopathy (HAM/TSP) patients, multiple sclerosis patients and healthy controls were compared by UMI-based sequencing. The approximately 110 TCR-beta libraries covered PBMC samples along with longitudinal samples, technical triplicates, and paired sorted CD4+ and CD8+ T-cell subsets. Of the 70 or so subjects in the cohort, around 15 were HAM/TSP patients, about 35 were multiple sclerosis patients, and 20 were healthy controls.

From a lookup of the germline V gene, CDR1 and CDR2 are SGHTA and FQGNSA. At the junction V is shortened by 5 bases and J by 5 bases, with 15 bases in between. From its cysteine to its phenylalanine, the CDR3 spans 14 amino acids. CDR3 DNA only is kept here, 42 bases in frame from base 1. What the authors observed across the whole study: Phylogenetic analysis grouped repertoires from 18 of 34 MS patients into a cluster of related CDR3 sequences, suggesting a possible repertoire-level signature. TCR clonal expansion was highest in HAM/TSP patients and lowest in MS patients, with MS patients falling below even healthy controls. No identical CDR3 amino acid sequences were shared among expanded clones across subjects, suggesting private TCR-beta repertoires in all groups. The MS cluster was not associated with any clinical or MRI features, and the authors stated that larger cohorts are needed.

cDNA was synthesized by template-switch 5'RACE using a primer with a 10-nucleotide random unique molecular identifier that tagged each TCR transcript. Every sequencing run yielded over 170 million TCR-beta sequences covering 15-18 subjects. The RNeasy kit was used to extract total RNA. The KAPA Real-time Library Amplification kit was used to amplify TCR-beta VDJ regions with primers targeting the TCR constant region and the 5'RACE anchor. A first PCR added sample indexes and Illumina adaptors, after which a second PCR increased the library yield. After Ampure bead purification, the TCR product of roughly 650 bp was size-selected on a 2% E-gel SizeSelection system. Before pooling, library quality was checked on a Bioanalyzer, concentration was measured with Qubit, and libraries were quantified with the Kapa Library Quantification kit. Libraries were sequenced paired-end 2 x 150 bp on an Illumina HiSeq 2500. To increase sequence diversity, roughly 24-30% phiX was spiked into each library pool. Regarding the original processing steps: Quality-filtered reads were processed with the UMI-based MiGEC pipeline, which removed over 75% of raw TCR sequences during error correction. IMGT germline references were used for aligning VDJ genes, and each clonotype was defined as a unique CDR3 amino acid sequence together with its V-J genes. Clonal expansion, Shannon diversity and CDR3 relatedness were evaluated with VDJtools (CalcPairwiseDistances, ClusterSamples), while phylogenetic trees were built in CLCbio workbench. A clone was classed as expanded if it had 8 or more unique UMIs, a cutoff based on coefficient-of-variation modelling across technical triplicates. TCRdb applied fastp at Q25 and MiXCR to the public reads, then kept only in-frame beta chains. Each entry merges the rows of one CDR3 protein and shows their most common DNA and genes. The authors' filters were not applied to this entry. The sample profile shows 50,000 to 80,000 distinct CDR3 sequences; around 3.1% of them were found once. The ten largest clones add up to roughly 3.7% of the sample.

The rearrangement joined TRBV7-2 to TRBJ2-5; TRBD1 is a weak D gene call, 7 bases matching. The sample was PBMCs. The origin of this receptor is a man between 40 and 49 years old with multiple sclerosis. The DNA reads TGTGCCAGCAGCCCGGCGACAGGGAGGGAGACCCAGTACTTC. This encodes CASSPATGRETQYF.